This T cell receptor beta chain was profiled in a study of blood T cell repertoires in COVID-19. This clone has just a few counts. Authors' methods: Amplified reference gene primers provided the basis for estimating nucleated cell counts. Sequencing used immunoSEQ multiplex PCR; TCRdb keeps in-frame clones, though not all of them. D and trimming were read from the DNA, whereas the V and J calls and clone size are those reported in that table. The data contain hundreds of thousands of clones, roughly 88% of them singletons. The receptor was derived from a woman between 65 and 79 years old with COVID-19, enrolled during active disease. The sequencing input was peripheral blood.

CDR3 residues: CAISESGGRNSPLHF. As DNA, the CDR3 is TGTGCCATCAGTGAGTCGGGAGGACGTAATTCACCCCTCCACTTT. The chain has TRBV10-3 and TRBJ1-6; D unclear. CDR3 length: 15 amino acids. Germline V CDR1 and CDR2: ENHRY, SYGVKD. The V gene lost 0 bases and the J gene lost 6 bases, with 9 bases spanning the gap.